Shown below are 23 T cell receptor beta chains from a single sample sequenced in a study of breast tumors, draining lymph nodes, adjacent tissues. The lymph nodes were axillary draining lymph nodes from breast cancer patients. TCRdb reprocessed the multiplex PCR reads with MiXCR, giving one entry per CDR3 protein. The sample has approximately 150,000 distinct CDR3 sequences, around 33% seen once; the top ten hold 3% to 4%. Sequencing input: axillary lymph node tissue. The receptors originated from a female donor with breast cancer. Some clones in this sample may be carry-over from other donors' samples.

V gene TRBV7-3 combines with J gene TRBJ2-1; D perhaps matches TRBD2 (5 bases). Germline CDR1 is SGHTA and CDR2 is FQGTGA. This CDR3 has 16 residues. The V gene lost 0 bases and the J gene lost 3 bases, with 12 bases spanning the gap. CDR3 nucleotide sequence: TGTGCCAGCAGCTTAACGGCGGGCTTCGGCTACAATGAGCAGTTCTTC. Translation gives CASSLTAGFGYNEQFF.

This clonotype occurred many times. This sequence joins TRBV2 and TRBJ1-6, with D maybe TRBD1 (6 bases). Germline lookup yields CDR1 SNHLY and CDR2 FYNNEI. This CDR3 comprises 14 residues. The V and J ends lost 5 bases and 8 bases respectively, with 13 bases between them. The CDR3 region has the DNA TGTGCCAGCAGTCCAGGGGCGCAGTATTCACCCCTCCACTTT. Translated: CASSPGAQYSPLHF.

This clonotype was detected many times. The rearrangement joins TRBV20-1 to TRBJ1-2; unclear D gene. CDR1 DFQATT and CDR2 SNEGSKA come from the germline V gene (reference sequence). This CDR3 is 14 amino acids long. V was pared by 4 bases and J by 3 bases, with 15 bases between. CDR3 bases: TGCAGTGCTATCCGGAGTCGGAGAGACTATGGCTACACCTTC. This codes for CSAIRSRRDYGYTF.

There are many counts of this clonotype. This may come from a read error, since a much larger clone is one base off. The CDR3 carries no conserved terminal phenylalanine or tryptophan, so it likely arises from a read error. This chain joins TRBV7-9 and TRBJ2-1; no clear D gene. There are 14 residues in the CDR3. Germline CDR1 reads SEHNR; CDR2 reads FQNEAQ (reference sequence). Trimming stripped 5 bases from V and 5 bases from J, with 13 bases between. The CDR3: CASSPGRSHNEQFL. The CDR3 region has the DNA TGTGCCAGCAGCCCCGGGCGGAGTCACAATGAGCAGTTCCTC.

This clonotype was observed at least ten times. A read error may be the cause here, since a much bigger clone is one base away. The V gene is TRBV7-8, the J gene TRBJ2-5; 9 bases match TRBD2. The CDR3 length is 15 residues. Germline CDR1 SGHVS, CDR2 FQNEAQ. The CDR3 here is CASSFGVAGVETQHF. The CDR3, as DNA: TGTGCCAGCAGCTTCGGGGTAGCGGGAGTTGAGACCCAGCACTTC.

The sample holds many counts of this clonotype. The J gene is TRBJ1-5, the V gene TRBV11-2; TRBD1 is a possible D gene (5 bases). CDR3 length: 15 amino acids. Germline loops: CDR1 SGHAT, CDR2 FQNNGV. With 5 bases removed from V and 1 base from J, the gap between germline ends came to 12 bases. DNA of the CDR3: TGTGCCAGCAGCCTTTCTGACAGCAGCAATCAGCCCCAGCATTTT. It is translated as CASSLSDSSNQPQHF.

This chain uses TRBV2 with TRBJ2-2; a weak D match, TRBD1 (7 bases). This CDR3 comprises 12 residues. V shed 3 bases and J shed 10 bases, with 9 bases lying between them. Germline CDR1 reads SNHLY; CDR2 reads FYNNEI. In DNA form, the CDR3 reads TGTGCCAGCAGTGACAGGGGGGTGGAGCTGTTTTTT. It yields the protein CASSDRGVELFF.

This clonotype was seen at least ten times. The chain joins TRBV28 to TRBJ1-4, with D possibly TRBD1 on 5 matching bases. This CDR3 spans 15 amino acids. Trimming left V 6 bases short and J 14 bases short, with 25 bases between. Germline loops: CDR1 MDHEN, CDR2 SYDVKM. The CDR3 nucleotides are TGTGCCAGCAGCCTTTTGCTTCCCCAGGGTGGTGGGCTGTTTTTT. This encodes CASSLLLPQGGGLFF.

The chain combines TRBV24-1 with TRBJ2-3, with D perhaps matching TRBD1 (6 bases). The CDR3 covers 15 residues. Trimming left V 6 bases short and J 0 bases short, with 12 bases between. Germline V gene lookup returns CDR1 KGHDR and CDR2 SFDVKD. The CDR3 here is CATSSYGQSTDTQYF. The CDR3 DNA reads as TGTGCCACCAGTTCTTATGGACAGAGCACAGATACGCAGTATTTT.

A remark on this clonotype: Just one base apart from a much larger clone, this may be a read error. V and J are TRBV6-5 and TRBJ1-3; TRBD1 matches 7 bases. After removal of 5 bases from V and 4 bases from J, the junction contained 8 bases not matched to a gene. In germline, CDR1 is MNHEY, CDR2 SVGAGI. The CDR3 is 15 residues long. CDR3 in amino acids: CASSLAQGGGNTIYF. The CDR3 DNA is TGTGCCAGCAGTCTGGCCCAGGGGGGCGGAAACACCATATATTTT.

Regarding this clonotype: This may come from a read error, since a much larger clone is one base off. The chain joins TRBV9 to TRBJ2-7, with 9 bases matching TRBD2. CDR3 length: 14 residues. CDR1 and CDR2 from the germline V gene are SGDLS and YYNGEE. The CDR3 DNA reads as TGTGCCAGCAGCGTCGCTAGCGGGAAATACGAGCAGTCCTTC. Its translation is CASSVASGKYEQSF. Variable domain in full (rest from reference TRBV9 and TRBJ2-7): DSGVTQTPKHLITATGQRVTLRCSPRSGDLSVYWYQQSLDQGLQFLIQYYNGEERAKGNILERFSAQQFPDLHSELNLSSLELGDSALYFCASSVASGKYEQSFGPGTRLTVT.

This chain joins TRBV12-5 and TRBJ2-1, with TRBD1 identical over 10 bases. This CDR3 spans 14 amino acids. Germline CDR1 reads LGHNT; CDR2 reads FRNRAP. After removal of 4 bases from V and 9 bases from J, the junction contained 6 bases not matched to a gene. The CDR3 coding sequence is TGTGCTAGTGGTTCAAGACAGGGGGCCTTTGAGCAGTTCTTC. Translating gives CASGSRQGAFEQFF.

Ten or more counts support this clonotype. The CDR3: CASSRLGRGYTF. The DNA of the CDR3 is TGTGCCAGCAGTCGTTTAGGGAGAGGCTACACCTTC. The chain uses TRBV14 and TRBJ1-2; D gene unclear. Trimming took 6 bases from V and 8 from J, leaving 13 bases between them. CDR1 is SGHDN and CDR2 is FVKESK in the germline V gene. The CDR3 has 12 amino acids.

On this clonotype: A much larger clone lies one base from this, so it may be a read error. The CDR3 end shows no conserved phenylalanine or tryptophan, and so a read error is likely. The V gene is TRBV28, the J gene TRBJ1-4, with no clear D. Trimming removed 4 bases from V and 4 bases from J, with 10 bases in between. The CDR3 has 14 amino acids. Germline V gene data show CDR1 as MDHEN and CDR2 as SYDVKM. This chain's CDR3 is CASSYQRINEKLFL. CDR3 DNA: TGTGCCAGCAGTTATCAACGGATTAATGAAAAACTGTTTCTT.

The chain uses TRBV10-3 and TRBJ2-3; 10 bases match TRBD1. Per germline, CDR1 ENHRY and CDR2 SYGVKD. The CDR3 contains 15 residues. J gave up 4 bases and V 8 bases, and 9 bases lay outside the gene matches. The CDR3 DNA reads as TGTGCCATCTGCCTGGGACAGGGGTTGCCAGATACGCAGTATTTT. This gives the protein CAICLGQGLPDTQYF.

This clonotype showed up many times. CDR3: CASSLSLGNTIYF. CDR3 sequence (DNA): TGCGCCAGCAGCTTGTCTTTGGGAAACACCATATATTTT. This chain links TRBV5-1 with TRBJ1-3; D unresolved. CDR3 length equals 13 residues. Germline V gene lookup returns CDR1 SGHRS and CDR2 YFSETQ. V lost 1 base and J 4 bases, leaving 6 bases between the germline ends.

This clonotype was observed at least ten times. The V call is TRBV18, the J call TRBJ2-1; D unresolved. Trimming cost V 3 bases and J 0 bases, with 9 bases left between them. The CDR3 has 15 residues. The V gene's germline CDR1 is KGHSH and CDR2 LQKENI. CDR3 sequence (DNA): TGTGCCAGCTCACCTCCCAGAAGCTCCTACAATGAGCAGTTCTTC. It specifies CASSPPRSSYNEQFF.

At least ten counts were recorded for this clonotype. The CDR3 DNA follows: TGTGCCAGCAGCCCAGTATGGGACAGAATCTACGAGCAGTACTTC. It translates to CASSPVWDRIYEQYF. The rearrangement uses TRBV12-3 or TRBV12-4 and TRBJ2-7; 7 bases match TRBD1. V lost 6 bases, J lost 3 bases, and 11 bases stayed unmatched. There are 15 residues in the CDR3.

This clonotype was detected many times. This sequence joins TRBV20-1 and TRBJ2-2; no definite D call. This CDR3 has 15 amino acids. CDR1 is DFQATT and CDR2 is SNEGSKA in the germline V gene (reference sequence). Deletions cut 3 bases from V and 0 bases from J, with 11 bases between. The CDR3 reads CSASNRATNTGELFF. The CDR3 nucleotides are TGCAGTGCTAGTAACCGAGCCACGAACACCGGGGAGCTGTTTTTT.

Remarks on this clonotype: The missing conserved phenylalanine or tryptophan at the end of this CDR3 makes a read error likely. The rearrangement uses TRBV6-2 or TRBV6-3 and TRBJ2-7; D is possibly TRBD1 or TRBD2 (5 bases each). Germline V gene data show CDR1 as MNHEY and CDR2 as SVGEGT. This CDR3 contains 19 residues. The CDR3 is CASSHSKGPGTGFLFEQYS. CDR3 DNA: TGTGCCAGCAGTCACTCGAAAGGCCCGGGAACAGGCTTTCTCTTCGAGCAGTACTCC.

There are a few counts of this clonotype. The chain combines TRBV7-6 with TRBJ1-3, with TRBD1 identical over 8 bases. CDR3 length equals 14 residues. J was trimmed by 6 bases and V by 3 bases; bases with no gene match: 4. The germline V gene has CDR1 SGHVS and CDR2 FNYEAQ. The CDR3 coding sequence is TGTGCCAGCAGCTTGGACAGGGTTAAAAACACCATATATTTT. As protein: CASSLDRVKNTIYF.

The J gene is TRBJ1-1, the V gene TRBV29-1, with D possibly TRBD1 on 5 matching bases. V was cut by 4 bases and J by 5 bases, with 11 bases left in between. Germline loops: CDR1 SQVTM, CDR2 ANQGSEA. The length of the CDR3 is 12 residues. The CDR3 sequence: CSVGGGITEAFF. The CDR3 bases are TGCAGCGTTGGGGGGGGTATTACTGAAGCTTTCTTT.

With regard to this clonotype: A read error is possible here, since a much larger clone lies one base away. The chain uses TRBV20-1 and TRBJ2-7; 10 positions match TRBD1. CDR3 length: 15 amino acids. In germline, CDR1 is DFQATT, CDR2 SNEGSKA (reference sequence). The V and J ends lost 1 base and 5 bases, in that order; junction bases with no gene match: 8. Written as DNA, the CDR3 is TGCAGTGCTAGAGGACCGGGACAGGGGTCCAACGAGCAGTACTTC. It specifies CSARGPGQGSNEQYF.